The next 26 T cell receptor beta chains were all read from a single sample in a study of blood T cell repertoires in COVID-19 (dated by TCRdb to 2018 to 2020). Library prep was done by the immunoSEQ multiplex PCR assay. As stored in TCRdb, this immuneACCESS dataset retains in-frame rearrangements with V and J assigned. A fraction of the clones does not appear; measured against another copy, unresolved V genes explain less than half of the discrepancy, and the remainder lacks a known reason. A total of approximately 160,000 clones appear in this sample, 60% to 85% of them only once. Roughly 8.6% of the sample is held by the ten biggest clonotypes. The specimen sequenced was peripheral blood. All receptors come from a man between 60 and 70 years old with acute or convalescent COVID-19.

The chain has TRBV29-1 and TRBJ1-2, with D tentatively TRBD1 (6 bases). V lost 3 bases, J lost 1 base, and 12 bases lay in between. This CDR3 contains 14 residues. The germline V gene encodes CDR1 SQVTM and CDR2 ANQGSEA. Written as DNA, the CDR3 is TGCAGCGTTGAGGGGGGGGCTGGTAACTATGGCTACACCTTC. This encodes CSVEGGAGNYGYTF.

CDR3 region: CASSLGRHQPQHF. DNA for the CDR3: TGTGCCAGCAGCTTAGGCAGGCATCAGCCCCAGCATTTT. The chain has TRBV7-2 and TRBJ1-5; D gene unclear. V lost 1 base and J lost 5, with 6 bases in between. The CDR3 length is 13 residues. Germline V gene data show CDR1 as SGHTA and CDR2 as FQGNSA.

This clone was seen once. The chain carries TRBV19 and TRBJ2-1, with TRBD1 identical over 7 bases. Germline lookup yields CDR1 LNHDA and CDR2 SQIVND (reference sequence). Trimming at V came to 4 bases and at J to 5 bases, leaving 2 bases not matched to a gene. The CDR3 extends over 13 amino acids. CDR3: CASSTDRNNEQFF. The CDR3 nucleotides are TGTGCCAGTAGTACGGACAGGAACAATGAGCAGTTCTTC.

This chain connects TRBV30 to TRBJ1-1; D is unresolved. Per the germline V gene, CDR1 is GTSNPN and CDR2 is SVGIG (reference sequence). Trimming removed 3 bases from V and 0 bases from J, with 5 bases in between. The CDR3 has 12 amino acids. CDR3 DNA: TGTGCCTGGAGCCCTCTGAACACTGAAGCTTTCTTT. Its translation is CAWSPLNTEAFF.

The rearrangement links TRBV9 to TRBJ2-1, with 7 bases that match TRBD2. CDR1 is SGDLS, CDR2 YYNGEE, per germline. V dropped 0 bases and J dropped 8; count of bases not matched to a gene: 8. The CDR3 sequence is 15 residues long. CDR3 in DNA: TGTGCCAGCAGCGTAGGGACTAGGGATGGAGATGAGCAGTTCTTC. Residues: CASSVGTRDGDEQFF. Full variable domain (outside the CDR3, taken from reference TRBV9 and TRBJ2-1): DSGVTQTPKHLITATGQRVTLRCSPRSGDLSVYWYQQSLDQGLQFLIQYYNGEERAKGNILERFSAQQFPDLHSELNLSSLELGDSALYFCASSVGTRDGDEQFFGPGTRLTVL.

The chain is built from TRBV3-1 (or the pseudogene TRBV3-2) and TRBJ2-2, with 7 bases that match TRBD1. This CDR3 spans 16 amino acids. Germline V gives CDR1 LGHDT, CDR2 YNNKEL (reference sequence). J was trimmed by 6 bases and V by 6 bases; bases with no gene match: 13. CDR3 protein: CASSPEGTVDSGELFF. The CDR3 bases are TGTGCCAGCAGTCCTGAAGGGACAGTCGATTCCGGGGAGCTGTTTTTT.

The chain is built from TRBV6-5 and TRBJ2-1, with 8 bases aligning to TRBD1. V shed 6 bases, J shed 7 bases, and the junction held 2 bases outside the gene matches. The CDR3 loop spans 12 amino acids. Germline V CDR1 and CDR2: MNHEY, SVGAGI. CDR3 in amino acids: CASSHRGNEQFF. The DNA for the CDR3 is TGTGCCAGCAGCCACAGGGGGAATGAGCAGTTCTTC.

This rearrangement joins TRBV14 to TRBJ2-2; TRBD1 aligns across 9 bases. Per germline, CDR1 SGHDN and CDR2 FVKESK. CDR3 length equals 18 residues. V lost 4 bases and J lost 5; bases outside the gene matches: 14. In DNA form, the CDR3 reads TGTGCCAGCAGCCTAATTCCGGGACAGGGTGGTAGGACCGGGGAGCTGTTTTTT. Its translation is CASSLIPGQGGRTGELFF.

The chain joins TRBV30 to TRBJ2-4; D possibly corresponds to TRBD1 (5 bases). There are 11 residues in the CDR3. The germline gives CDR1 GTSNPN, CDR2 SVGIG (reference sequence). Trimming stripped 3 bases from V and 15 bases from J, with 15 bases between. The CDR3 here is CAWSDSLLRYF. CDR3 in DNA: TGTGCCTGGAGCGACAGCCTTTTGCGGTACTTC.

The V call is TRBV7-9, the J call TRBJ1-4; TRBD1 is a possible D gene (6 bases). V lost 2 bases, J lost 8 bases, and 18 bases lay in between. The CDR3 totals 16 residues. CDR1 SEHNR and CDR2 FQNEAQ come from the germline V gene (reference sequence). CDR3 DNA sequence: TGTGCCAGCAGCTTAAGGGCAGGGGAATTGAGGGAAAAACTGTTTTTT. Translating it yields CASSLRAGELREKLFF.

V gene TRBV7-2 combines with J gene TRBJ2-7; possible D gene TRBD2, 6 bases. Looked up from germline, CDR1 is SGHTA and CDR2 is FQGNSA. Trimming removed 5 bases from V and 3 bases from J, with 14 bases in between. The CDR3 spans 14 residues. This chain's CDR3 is CASSQTGRGYEQYF. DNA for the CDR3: TGTGCCAGCAGCCAGACCGGGAGAGGCTACGAGCAGTACTTC.

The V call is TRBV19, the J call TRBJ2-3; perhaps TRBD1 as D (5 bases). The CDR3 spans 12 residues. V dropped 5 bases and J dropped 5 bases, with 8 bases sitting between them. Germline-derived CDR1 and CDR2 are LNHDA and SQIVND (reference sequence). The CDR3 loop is CASSLQGDTQYF. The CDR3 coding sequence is TGTGCCAGTAGTCTCCAGGGAGATACGCAGTATTTT.

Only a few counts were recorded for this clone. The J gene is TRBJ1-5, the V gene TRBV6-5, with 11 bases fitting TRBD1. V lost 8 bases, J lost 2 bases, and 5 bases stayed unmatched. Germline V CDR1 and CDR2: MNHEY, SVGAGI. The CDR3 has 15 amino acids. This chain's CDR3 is CASEGTGGGNQPQHF. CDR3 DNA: TGTGCCAGCGAGGGGACAGGGGGAGGCAATCAGCCCCAGCATTTT.

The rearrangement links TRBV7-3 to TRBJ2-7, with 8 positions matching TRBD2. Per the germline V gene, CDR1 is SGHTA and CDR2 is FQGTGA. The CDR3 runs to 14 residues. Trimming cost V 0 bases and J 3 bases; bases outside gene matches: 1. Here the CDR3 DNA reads TGTGCCAGCAGCTTAACCGGGGGGGACTACGAGCAGTACTTC. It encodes CASSLTGGDYEQYF.

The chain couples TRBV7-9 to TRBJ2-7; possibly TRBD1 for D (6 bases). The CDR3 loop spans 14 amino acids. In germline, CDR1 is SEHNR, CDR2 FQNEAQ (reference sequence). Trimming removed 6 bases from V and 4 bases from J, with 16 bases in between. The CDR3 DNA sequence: TGTGCCAGCAGTAGGGGGTCGCCCGAGTACGAGCAGTACTTC. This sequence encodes CASSRGSPEYEQYF.

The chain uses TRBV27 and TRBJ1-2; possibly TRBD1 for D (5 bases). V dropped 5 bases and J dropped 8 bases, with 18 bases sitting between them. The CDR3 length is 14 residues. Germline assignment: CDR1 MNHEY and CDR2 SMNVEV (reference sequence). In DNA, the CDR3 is TGTGCCAGCAGTCCCCAAAAGGGACTCTTCGGCTACACCTTC. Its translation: CASSPQKGLFGYTF.

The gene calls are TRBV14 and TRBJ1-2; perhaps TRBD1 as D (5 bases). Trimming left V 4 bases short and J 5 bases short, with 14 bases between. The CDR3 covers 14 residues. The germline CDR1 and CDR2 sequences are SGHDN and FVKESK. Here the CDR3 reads CASSPAGQTYGYTF. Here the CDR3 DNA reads TGTGCCAGCAGCCCTGCAGGGCAGACTTATGGCTACACCTTC.

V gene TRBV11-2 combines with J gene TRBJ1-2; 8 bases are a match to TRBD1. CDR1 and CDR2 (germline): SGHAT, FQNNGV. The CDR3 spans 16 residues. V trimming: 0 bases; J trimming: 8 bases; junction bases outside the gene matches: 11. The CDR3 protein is CASSLDLGTGLNGYTF. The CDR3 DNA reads TGTGCCAGCAGCTTAGATCTGGGGACAGGCCTCAACGGCTACACCTTC.

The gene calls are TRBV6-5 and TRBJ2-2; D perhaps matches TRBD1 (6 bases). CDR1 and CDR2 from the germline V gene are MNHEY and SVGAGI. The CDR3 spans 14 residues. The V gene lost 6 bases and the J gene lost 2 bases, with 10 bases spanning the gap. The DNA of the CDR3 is TGTGCCAGCAGGAGACAGGAAAACACCGGGGAGCTGTTTTTT. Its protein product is CASRRQENTGELFF.

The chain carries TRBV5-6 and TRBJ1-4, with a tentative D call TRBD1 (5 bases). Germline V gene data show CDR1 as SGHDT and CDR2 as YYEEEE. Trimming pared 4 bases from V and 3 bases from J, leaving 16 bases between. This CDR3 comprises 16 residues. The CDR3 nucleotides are TGTGCCAGCAGCGGCGATAAGGGGCTGGCTAATGAAAAACTGTTTTTT. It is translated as CASSGDKGLANEKLFF.

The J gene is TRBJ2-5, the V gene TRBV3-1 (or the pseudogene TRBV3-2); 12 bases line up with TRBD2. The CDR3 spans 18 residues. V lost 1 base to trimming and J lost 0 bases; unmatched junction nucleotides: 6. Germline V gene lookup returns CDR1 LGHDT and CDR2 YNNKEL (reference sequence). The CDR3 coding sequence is TGTGCCAGCAGCCAAGGTACTTGGACTAGCGGGGACCAAGAGACCCAGTACTTC. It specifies CASSQGTWTSGDQETQYF.

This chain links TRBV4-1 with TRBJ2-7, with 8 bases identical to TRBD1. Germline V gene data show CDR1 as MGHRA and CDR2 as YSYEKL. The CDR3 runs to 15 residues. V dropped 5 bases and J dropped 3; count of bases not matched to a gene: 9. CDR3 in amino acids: CASSLRQGLDYEQYF. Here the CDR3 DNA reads TGCGCCAGCAGCTTACGACAGGGGCTAGACTACGAGCAGTACTTC.

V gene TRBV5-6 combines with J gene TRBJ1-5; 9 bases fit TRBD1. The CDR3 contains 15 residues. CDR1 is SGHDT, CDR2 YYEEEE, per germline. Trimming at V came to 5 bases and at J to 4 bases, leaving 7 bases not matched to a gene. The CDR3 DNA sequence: TGTGCCAGCAGTGTCCGGGACAGGGCGAATCAGCCCCAGCATTTT. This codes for CASSVRDRANQPQHF. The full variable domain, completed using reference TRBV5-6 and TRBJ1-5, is DAGVTQSPTHLIKTRGQQVTLRCSPKSGHDTVSWYQQALGQGPQFIFQYYEEEERQRGNFPDRFSGHQFPNYSSELNVNALLLGDSALYLCASSVRDRANQPQHFGDGTRLSIL.

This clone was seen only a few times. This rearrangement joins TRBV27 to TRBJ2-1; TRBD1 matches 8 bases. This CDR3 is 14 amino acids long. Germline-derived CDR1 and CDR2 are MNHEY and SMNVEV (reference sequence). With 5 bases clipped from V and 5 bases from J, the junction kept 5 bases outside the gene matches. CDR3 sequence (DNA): TGTGCCAGCAGTGGTAGGACAGGGAACAATGAGCAGTTCTTC. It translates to CASSGRTGNNEQFF.

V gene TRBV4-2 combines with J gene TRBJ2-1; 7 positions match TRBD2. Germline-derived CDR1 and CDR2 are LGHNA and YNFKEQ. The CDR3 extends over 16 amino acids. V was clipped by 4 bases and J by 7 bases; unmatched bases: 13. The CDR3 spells CASSPNQKLGGNEQFF. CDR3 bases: TGTGCCAGCAGCCCGAACCAAAAGTTGGGGGGGAATGAGCAGTTCTTC.

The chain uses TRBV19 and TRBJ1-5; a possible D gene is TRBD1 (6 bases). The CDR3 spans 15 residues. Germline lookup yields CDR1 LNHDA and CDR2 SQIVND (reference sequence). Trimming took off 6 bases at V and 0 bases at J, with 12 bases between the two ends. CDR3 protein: CASRGQIFSNQPQHF. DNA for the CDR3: TGTGCCAGTAGGGGACAAATTTTTAGCAATCAGCCCCAGCATTTT.